The clone carrying this T cell receptor (beta chain) has only a few counts. Its antigen is undetermined. Sequenced by immunoSEQ multiplex PCR; TCRdb stores in-frame clones only, minus some. Of roughly 56,000 clones in the sample, approximately 83% were seen once. CDR3 length equals 17 residues. The V and J ends lost 4 bases and 3 bases, in that order; junction bases with no gene match: 6. Germline CDR1 and CDR2: SGDLS and YYNGEE. The data are from a study of identifying expanded T cells in peripheral blood. Overall study results and limits: Two-week clone count variance significantly increased as total template count grew. Differentially abundant clones: approximately 1.3 between replicates, about 15 at roughly 2 weeks, 18 to 20 at four.

No infections or other immune events were documented during collection. This chain connects TRBV9 to TRBJ2-3, with 15 bases matching TRBD2. The sequence came from a person aged 18 to 70 in good health. Sequences were obtained from blood. CDR3 in DNA: TGTGCCAGCAGCTTCCGGACTAGCGGGAGGGGAACAGATACGCAGTATTTT. The encoded protein is CASSFRTSGRGTDTQYF.